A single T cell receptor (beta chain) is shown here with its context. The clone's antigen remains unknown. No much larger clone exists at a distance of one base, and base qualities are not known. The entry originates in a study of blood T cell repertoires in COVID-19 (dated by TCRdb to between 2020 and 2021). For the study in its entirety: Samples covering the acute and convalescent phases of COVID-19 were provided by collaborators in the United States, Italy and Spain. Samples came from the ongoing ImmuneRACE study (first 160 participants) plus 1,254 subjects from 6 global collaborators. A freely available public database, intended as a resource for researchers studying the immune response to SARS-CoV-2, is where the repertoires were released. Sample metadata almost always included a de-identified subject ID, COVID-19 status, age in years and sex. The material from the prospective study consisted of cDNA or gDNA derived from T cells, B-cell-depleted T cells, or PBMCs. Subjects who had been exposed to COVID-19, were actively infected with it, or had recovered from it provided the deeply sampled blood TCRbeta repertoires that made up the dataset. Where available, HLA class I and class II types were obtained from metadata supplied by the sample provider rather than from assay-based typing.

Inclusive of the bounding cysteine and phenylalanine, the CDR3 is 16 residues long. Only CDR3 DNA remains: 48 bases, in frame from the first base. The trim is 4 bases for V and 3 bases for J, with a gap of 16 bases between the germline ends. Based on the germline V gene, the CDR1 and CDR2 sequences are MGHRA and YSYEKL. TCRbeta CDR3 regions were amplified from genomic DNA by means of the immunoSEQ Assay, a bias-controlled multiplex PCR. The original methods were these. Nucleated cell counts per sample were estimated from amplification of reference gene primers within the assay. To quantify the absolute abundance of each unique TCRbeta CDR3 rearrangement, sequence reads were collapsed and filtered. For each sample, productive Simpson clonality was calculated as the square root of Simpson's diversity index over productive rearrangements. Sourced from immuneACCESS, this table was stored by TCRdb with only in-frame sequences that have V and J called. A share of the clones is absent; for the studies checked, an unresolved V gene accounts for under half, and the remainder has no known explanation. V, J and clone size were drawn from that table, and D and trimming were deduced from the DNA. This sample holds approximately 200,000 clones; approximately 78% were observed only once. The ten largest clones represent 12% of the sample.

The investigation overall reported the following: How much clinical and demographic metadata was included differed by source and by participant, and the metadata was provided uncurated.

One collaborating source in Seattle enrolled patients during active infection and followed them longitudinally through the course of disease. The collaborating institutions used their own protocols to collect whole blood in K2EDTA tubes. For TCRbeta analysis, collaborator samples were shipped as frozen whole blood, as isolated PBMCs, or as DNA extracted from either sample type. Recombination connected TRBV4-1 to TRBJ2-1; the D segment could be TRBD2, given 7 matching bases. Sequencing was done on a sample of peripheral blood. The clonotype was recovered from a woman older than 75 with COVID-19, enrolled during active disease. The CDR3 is CASSLARGALYNEQFF. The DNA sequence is TGCGCCAGCAGCCTCGCCCGGGGGGCACTCTACAATGAGCAGTTCTTC.